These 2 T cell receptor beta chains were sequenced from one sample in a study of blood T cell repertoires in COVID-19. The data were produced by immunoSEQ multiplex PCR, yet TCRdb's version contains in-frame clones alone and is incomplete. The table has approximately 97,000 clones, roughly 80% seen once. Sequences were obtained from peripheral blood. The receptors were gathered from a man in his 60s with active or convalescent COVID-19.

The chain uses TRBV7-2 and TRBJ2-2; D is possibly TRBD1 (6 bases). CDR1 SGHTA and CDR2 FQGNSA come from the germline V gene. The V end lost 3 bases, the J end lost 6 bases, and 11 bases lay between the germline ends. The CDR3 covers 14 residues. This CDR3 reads CASSFRQGSGELFF. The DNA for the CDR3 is TGTGCCAGCAGCTTTCGGCAGGGGTCCGGGGAGCTGTTTTTT.

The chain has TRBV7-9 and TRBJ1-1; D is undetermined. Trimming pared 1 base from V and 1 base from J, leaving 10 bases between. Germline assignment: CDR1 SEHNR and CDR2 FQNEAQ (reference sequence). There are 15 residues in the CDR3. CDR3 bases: TGTGCCAGCAGCTTAGGGATGGGAGGGAACACTGAAGCTTTCTTT. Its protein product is CASSLGMGGNTEAFF. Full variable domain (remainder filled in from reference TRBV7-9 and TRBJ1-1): DTGVSQNPRHKITKRGQNVTFRCDPISEHNRLYWYRQTLGQGPEFLTYFQNEAQLEKSRLLSDRFSAERPKGSFSTLEIQRTEQGDSAMYLCASSLGMGGNTEAFFGQGTRLTVV.